These 30 T cell receptor beta chains were sequenced from one sample in a study of T cell repertoires in cytomegalovirus infection. TCRdb re-called the reads with MiXCR, one entry per CDR3 protein. Among 150,000 to 200,000 distinct CDR3 sequences listed, 28% were seen once. Sequencing used PBMCs. All receptors derive from a human donor in good health (CMV status not recorded). Some clones in this sample may be carry-over from other donors' samples.

This clonotype was seen a single time. This chain links TRBV14 with TRBJ1-2; D is uncertain. This CDR3 is 14 amino acids long. Per the germline V gene, CDR1 is SGHDN and CDR2 is FVKESK. The V end was cut by 4 bases, the J end by 4 bases, with 13 bases between. CDR3 nucleotides: TGTGCCAGCAGCCGCTCATTCTGGACCTATGGCTACACCTTC. Translated, it gives CASSRSFWTYGYTF.

V usage is TRBV9 and J usage is TRBJ1-1, with D tentatively TRBD1 (6 bases). Germline V lookup: CDR1 SGDLS, CDR2 YYNGEE. Between the trimmed V and J ends, which lost 3 bases and 4 bases, there was a span of 10 bases. CDR3 length equals 13 residues. CDR3 coding DNA: TGTGCCAGCAGCGCCCGGACAGCCACTGAAGCTTTCTTT. This codes for CASSARTATEAFF.

This clonotype appeared many times. This rearrangement joins TRBV7-2 to TRBJ1-2, with a possible D match to TRBD1 (6 bases). The CDR3 is 11 residues long. CDR1 is SGHTA, CDR2 FQGNSA, per germline. Between the trimmed V and J ends, which lost 5 bases and 9 bases, there was a span of 10 bases. CDR3 DNA sequence: TGTGCCAGCAGCCCGGGGACAAGCTACACCTTC. Translation: CASSPGTSYTF.

This clonotype was counted only a few times. The chain is built from TRBV2 and TRBJ2-2; D remains ambiguous. V dropped 6 bases and J dropped 7 bases, with 12 bases sitting between them. This CDR3 is built from 13 residues. The germline V gene encodes CDR1 SNHLY and CDR2 FYNNEI. The CDR3 loop is CASRATLNGELFF. The CDR3, as DNA: TGTGCCAGCAGGGCCACCCTCAACGGGGAGCTGTTTTTT.

The genes are TRBV11-2 and TRBJ1-1, with a tentative D call TRBD1 (5 bases). Germline CDR1 SGHAT, CDR2 FQNNGV. The V end was cut by 6 bases, the J end by 4 bases, with 15 bases between. The length of the CDR3 is 14 residues. The chain's CDR3 is CASSFNRLSTEAFF. As DNA, the CDR3 is TGTGCCAGCAGTTTTAACAGGTTAAGCACTGAAGCTTTCTTT.

The J gene is TRBJ1-3, the V gene TRBV9; TRBD1 agrees at 7 bases. The CDR3 is 15 amino acids. The junction had 5 bases not matched to a gene; V was cut back by 1 base and J by 4 bases. CDR1 is SGDLS, CDR2 YYNGEE, per germline. CDR3 region: CASSVNQGDGNTIYF. CDR3 DNA: TGTGCCAGCAGCGTAAATCAGGGGGACGGAAACACCATATATTTT.

This clonotype was recorded many times. V and J are TRBV7-8 and TRBJ1-5, with a tentative D call TRBD1 (5 bases). Trimming pared 7 bases from V and 3 bases from J, leaving 13 bases between. The CDR3 has 14 residues. Germline values: CDR1 SGHVS, CDR2 FQNEAQ. The CDR3: CASNLDSSNQPQHF. The CDR3 bases are TGTGCCAGCAACCTCGACAGCTCCAATCAGCCCCAGCATTTT.

This rearrangement joins TRBV12-3 or TRBV12-4 to TRBJ2-1; D gene uncertain. The V gene lost 2 bases and the J gene lost 1 base, with 6 bases spanning the gap. This CDR3 comprises 14 residues. CDR3 bases: TGTGCCAGCAGTTTACTTATGTCCTACAATGAGCAGTTCTTC. Translation gives CASSLLMSYNEQFF.

This clonotype was counted between two and nine times. The V and J genes are TRBV19 and TRBJ1-4; TRBD1 is a possible D gene (5 bases). The CDR3 sequence is 11 residues long. Per germline, CDR1 LNHDA and CDR2 SQIVND (reference sequence). V was cut by 6 bases and J by 11 bases, with 10 bases left in between. The CDR3 coding sequence is TGTGCCAGTAGGGGGGGATGGAAACTGTTTTTT. This translates into CASRGGWKLFF.

The chain couples TRBV6-2 or TRBV6-3 to TRBJ1-1; D is undetermined. This CDR3 contains 11 residues. Germline V gene sequence: CDR1 MNHEY, CDR2 SVGEGT. The V end was cut by 5 bases, the J end by 7 bases, with 8 bases between. The DNA of the CDR3 is TGTGCCAGCAGTGCGCGGAGTGAAGCTTTCTTT. It translates to CASSARSEAFF.

The gene calls are TRBV11-2 and TRBJ1-5; D is undetermined. Germline V gives CDR1 SGHAT, CDR2 FQNNGV. Deletions cut 5 bases from V and 7 bases from J, with 12 bases between. CDR3 length equals 13 residues. CDR3 region: CASSPTRAQPQHF. CDR3 coding DNA: TGTGCCAGCAGCCCTACTAGGGCCCAGCCCCAGCATTTT.

V and J are TRBV12-3 or TRBV12-4 and TRBJ1-2; tentative D call: TRBD1 (5 bases). The CDR3 has 14 amino acids. V lost 7 bases, J lost 2 bases, and 14 bases lay in between. CDR3 sequence (DNA): TGTGCCAGCACCATACTAACAGGAAACTATGGCTACACCTTC. Translation: CASTILTGNYGYTF.

V and J are TRBV4-2 and TRBJ1-3; D is unclear. The V gene lost 2 bases and the J gene lost 0 bases, with 11 bases spanning the gap. Germline CDR1 is LGHNA and CDR2 is YNFKEQ. The CDR3 loop spans 16 amino acids. The DNA of the CDR3 is TGTGCCAGCAGCCAATCTACAGAGCTCTCTGGAAACACCATATATTTT. It specifies CASSQSTELSGNTIYF.

In its sample, this clonotype was seen a few times. The CDR3, as DNA: TGTGCCAGCAGCTCCGACAGGGGGCGCTTCGAGCAGTACTTC. Translated: CASSSDRGRFEQYF. V and J are TRBV7-2 and TRBJ2-7; TRBD1 matches at 10 bases. CDR1 is SGHTA and CDR2 is FQGNSA in the germline V gene. V shed 4 bases, J shed 6 bases, and the junction held 6 bases outside the gene matches. This CDR3 contains 14 residues.

This clonotype has just a few counts. The chain couples TRBV4-2 to TRBJ1-5; TRBD1 is a possible D gene (6 bases). This CDR3 has 16 residues. The V gene's germline CDR1 is LGHNA and CDR2 YNFKEQ. The V end was cut by 8 bases, the J end by 2 bases, with 19 bases between. CDR3 region: CASRGGAPRGNQPQHF. CDR3 in DNA: TGTGCCAGCCGAGGGGGAGCTCCAAGGGGCAATCAGCCCCAGCATTTT.

This chain uses TRBV2 with TRBJ2-1; 11 nucleotides match TRBD2. Germline-derived CDR1 and CDR2 are SNHLY and FYNNEI. V shed 6 bases and J 5 bases; nucleotides not matched to a gene: 12. This CDR3 is built from 17 residues. This chain's CDR3 is CASSTHATSGGHNEQFF. In DNA, the CDR3 is TGTGCCAGCAGCACCCACGCCACTAGCGGGGGCCACAATGAGCAGTTCTTC.

The chain couples TRBV20-1 to TRBJ2-3; 8 nucleotides match TRBD1. V lost 1 base and J lost 3; bases outside the gene matches: 12. The germline V gene encodes CDR1 DFQATT and CDR2 SNEGSKA (reference sequence). The CDR3 is 17 amino acids. The chain's CDR3 is CSARGPIRGQRTDTQYF. The CDR3 nucleotides read TGCAGTGCTAGAGGTCCCATCAGGGGGCAAAGGACAGATACGCAGTATTTT.

This clonotype was seen ten or more times. The chain couples TRBV7-2 to TRBJ1-5; a possible D gene is TRBD1 (6 bases). CDR3 length: 15 amino acids. The ends were cut back, 5 bases at V and 2 bases at J, with 13 bases in the middle. Germline-derived CDR1 and CDR2 are SGHTA and FQGNSA. The CDR3 is CASSPGQSGNQPQHF. As DNA, the CDR3 is TGTGCCAGCAGCCCCGGACAGTCAGGCAATCAGCCCCAGCATTTT.

There are a few counts of this clonotype. CDR3 sequence: CASSLDPGELFF. The DNA for the CDR3 is TGTGCCAGCAGCTTGGATCCCGGGGAGCTGTTTTTT. V usage is TRBV7-9 and J usage is TRBJ2-2; no reliable D call. V lost 3 bases to trimming and J lost 6 bases, with 5 bases between them. This CDR3 comprises 12 residues. From germline, CDR1 is SEHNR and CDR2 FQNEAQ (reference sequence).

This clonotype was counted between two and nine times. The V call is TRBV20-1, the J call TRBJ1-6; D gene uncertain. Per germline, CDR1 DFQATT and CDR2 SNEGSKA (reference sequence). The CDR3 sequence is 13 residues long. Trimming took off 0 bases at V and 7 bases at J, with 7 bases between the two ends. This CDR3 reads CSARERSNSPLHF. The CDR3 DNA follows: TGCAGTGCTAGAGAACGGTCGAATTCACCCCTCCACTTT.

This clonotype was found a few times. V usage is TRBV30 and J usage is TRBJ1-2; no clear D gene. CDR1 and CDR2 (germline): GTSNPN, SVGIG (reference sequence). Trimming cost V 0 bases and J 6 bases, with 11 bases left between them. This CDR3 spans 13 amino acids. The CDR3 sequence: CAWSVLAGNGYTF. The CDR3 nucleotides read TGTGCCTGGAGTGTACTCGCGGGGAATGGCTACACCTTC.

The V and J genes are TRBV7-1 and TRBJ1-1, with D unresolved. TRBV7-1 is an ORF, with its function uncertain. The V end lost 5 bases, the J end lost 2 bases, and 9 bases lay between the germline ends. CDR3 size: 13 residues. The CDR3 bases are TGTGCCAGCAGCCCTCCACCCAACACTGAAGCTTTCTTT. Translation: CASSPPPNTEAFF.

This clonotype was seen many times. The V call is TRBV6-1, the J call TRBJ1-1, with a possible D match to TRBD1 (6 bases). Trimming left V 1 base short and J 3 bases short, with 9 bases between. Per the germline V gene, CDR1 is MNHNS and CDR2 is SASEGT. The CDR3 covers 14 residues. The CDR3 here is CASSEVSGDTEAFF. The CDR3 bases are TGTGCCAGCAGTGAAGTATCAGGGGACACTGAAGCTTTCTTT.

The chain is built from TRBV7-8 and TRBJ1-5, with 8 bases aligning to TRBD1. This CDR3 spans 14 amino acids. V trimming: 4 bases; J trimming: 6 bases; junction bases outside the gene matches: 5. CDR1 is SGHVS, CDR2 FQNEAQ, per germline. CDR3 in amino acids: CASSSTTGGQPQHF. The CDR3 DNA reads TGTGCCAGCAGCTCAACTACAGGGGGTCAGCCCCAGCATTTT. Full variable domain (remainder filled in from reference TRBV7-8 and TRBJ1-5): GAGVSQSPRYKVAKRGQDVALRCDPISGHVSLFWYQQALGQGPEFLTYFQNEAQLDKSGLPSDRFFAERPEGSVSTLKIQRTQQEDSAVYLCASSSTTGGQPQHFGDGTRLSIL.

This chain joins TRBV5-1 and TRBJ2-2; 10 bases line up with TRBD1. The CDR3 is 15 residues long. In germline, CDR1 is SGHRS, CDR2 YFSETQ. The V segment lost 3 bases and the J segment 6 bases; nucleotides outside the gene matches: 5. The CDR3 spells CASSYRDRGSGELFF. The CDR3 region has the DNA TGCGCCAGCAGCTACCGGGACAGGGGATCCGGGGAGCTGTTTTTT.

This clonotype has at least ten counts. The chain links TRBV11-3 to TRBJ2-5; a possible D gene is TRBD2 (5 bases). Germline values: CDR1 SGHNT, CDR2 YENEEA. This CDR3 comprises 13 residues. V was clipped by 1 base and J by 5 bases, with 8 bases between them. The CDR3 sequence: CASSLGGMETQYF. The DNA of the CDR3 is TGTGCCAGCAGCTTAGGAGGGATGGAGACCCAGTACTTC.

This clonotype was observed a few times. The chain recombines TRBV29-1 with TRBJ2-3; D is perhaps TRBD1 (5 bases). The CDR3 sequence is 12 residues long. Germline CDR1 is SQVTM and CDR2 is ANQGSEA. Between the trimmed V and J ends, which lost 7 bases and 4 bases, there was a span of 12 bases. The CDR3 coding sequence is TGCAGCGCGACAGCGATCTCAGATACGCAGTATTTT. Protein sequence: CSATAISDTQYF.

This clonotype was observed once. The chain combines TRBV5-4 with TRBJ1-1; D may be TRBD1 (5 bases). The CDR3 consists of 16 residues. CDR1 is SGHNT, CDR2 YYREEE, per germline (reference sequence). V lost 6 bases, J lost 1 base, and 19 bases lay in between. The CDR3 coding sequence is TGTGCCAGCAACGGTGGGGACCTGGGTCCGAACACTGAAGCTTTCTTT. Translating gives CASNGGDLGPNTEAFF.

In regard to this clonotype: This may be a read error, as it is one base from a much larger clone. The chain combines TRBV7-6 with TRBJ2-1; TRBD2 matches at 7 bases. The length of the CDR3 is 13 residues. V gave up 0 bases and J gave up 7 bases; unmatched junction bases: 0. CDR1 is SGHVS and CDR2 is FNYEAQ in the germline V gene. The CDR3 region is CASSLALANEQFF. The DNA of the CDR3 is TGTGCCAGCAGCTTAGCACTAGCGAATGAGCAGTTCTTC.

V and J are TRBV2 and TRBJ1-2, with D maybe TRBD1 (5 bases). V dropped 0 bases and J dropped 8 bases, with 16 bases sitting between them. Germline V gene lookup returns CDR1 SNHLY and CDR2 FYNNEI. The CDR3 is 15 amino acids. The CDR3 protein is CASSEAPGRAEGYTF. CDR3 nucleotide sequence: TGTGCCAGCAGTGAAGCGCCGGGCAGGGCAGAAGGCTACACCTTC.